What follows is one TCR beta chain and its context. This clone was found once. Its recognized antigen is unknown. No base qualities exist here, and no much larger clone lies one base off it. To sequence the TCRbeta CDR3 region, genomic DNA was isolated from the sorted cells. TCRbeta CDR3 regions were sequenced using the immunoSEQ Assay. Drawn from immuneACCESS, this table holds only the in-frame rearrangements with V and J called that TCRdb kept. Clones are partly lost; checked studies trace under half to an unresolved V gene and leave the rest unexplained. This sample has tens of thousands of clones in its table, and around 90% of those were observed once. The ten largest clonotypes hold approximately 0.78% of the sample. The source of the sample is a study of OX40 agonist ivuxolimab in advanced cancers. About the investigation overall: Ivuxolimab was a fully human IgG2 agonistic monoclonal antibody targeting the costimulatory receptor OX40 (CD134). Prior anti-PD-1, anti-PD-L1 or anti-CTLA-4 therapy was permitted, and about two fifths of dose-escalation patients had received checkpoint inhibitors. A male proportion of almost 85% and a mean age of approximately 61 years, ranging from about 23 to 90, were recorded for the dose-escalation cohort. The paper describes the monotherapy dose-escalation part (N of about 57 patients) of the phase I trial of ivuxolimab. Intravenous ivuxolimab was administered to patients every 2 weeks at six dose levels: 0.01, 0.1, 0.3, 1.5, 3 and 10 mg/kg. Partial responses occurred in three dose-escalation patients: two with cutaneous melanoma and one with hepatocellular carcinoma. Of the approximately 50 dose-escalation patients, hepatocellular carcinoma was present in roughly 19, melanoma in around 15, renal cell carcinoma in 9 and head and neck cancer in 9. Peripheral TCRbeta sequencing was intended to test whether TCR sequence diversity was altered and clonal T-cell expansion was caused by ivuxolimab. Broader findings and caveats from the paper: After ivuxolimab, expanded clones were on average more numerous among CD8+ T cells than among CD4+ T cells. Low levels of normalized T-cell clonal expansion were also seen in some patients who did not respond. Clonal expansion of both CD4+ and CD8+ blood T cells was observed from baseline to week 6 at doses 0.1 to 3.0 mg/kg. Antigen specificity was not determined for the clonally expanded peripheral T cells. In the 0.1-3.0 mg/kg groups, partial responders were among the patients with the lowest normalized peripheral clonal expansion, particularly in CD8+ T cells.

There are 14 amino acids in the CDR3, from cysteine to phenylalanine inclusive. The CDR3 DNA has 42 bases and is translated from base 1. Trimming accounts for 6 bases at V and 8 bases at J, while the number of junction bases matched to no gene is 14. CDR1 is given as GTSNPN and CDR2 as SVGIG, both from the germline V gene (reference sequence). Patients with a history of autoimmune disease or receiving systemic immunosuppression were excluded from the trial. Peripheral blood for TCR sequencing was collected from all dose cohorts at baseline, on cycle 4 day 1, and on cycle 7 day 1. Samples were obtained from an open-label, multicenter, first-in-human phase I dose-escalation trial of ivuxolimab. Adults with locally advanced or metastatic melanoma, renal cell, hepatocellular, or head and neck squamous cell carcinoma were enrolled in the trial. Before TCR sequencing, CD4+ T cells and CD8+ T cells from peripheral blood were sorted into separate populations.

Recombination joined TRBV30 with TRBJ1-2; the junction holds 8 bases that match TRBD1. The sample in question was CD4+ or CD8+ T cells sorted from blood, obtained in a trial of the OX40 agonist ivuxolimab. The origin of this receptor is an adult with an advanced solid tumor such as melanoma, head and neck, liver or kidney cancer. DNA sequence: TGTGCCTGCTACCCTTCAGGGGGCTCTGGGGGCTACACCTTC. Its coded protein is CACYPSGGSGGYTF.